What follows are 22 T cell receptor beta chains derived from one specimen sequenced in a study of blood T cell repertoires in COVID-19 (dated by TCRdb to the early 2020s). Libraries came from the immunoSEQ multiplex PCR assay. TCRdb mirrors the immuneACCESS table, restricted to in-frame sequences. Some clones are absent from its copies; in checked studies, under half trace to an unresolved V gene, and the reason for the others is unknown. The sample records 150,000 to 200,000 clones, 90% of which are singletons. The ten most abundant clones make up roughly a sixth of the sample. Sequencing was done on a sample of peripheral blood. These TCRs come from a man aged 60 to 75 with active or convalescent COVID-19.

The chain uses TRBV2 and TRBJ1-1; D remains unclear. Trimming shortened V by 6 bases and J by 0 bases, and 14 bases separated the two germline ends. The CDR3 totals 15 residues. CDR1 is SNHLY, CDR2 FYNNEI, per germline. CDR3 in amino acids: CASSLAPSVNTEAFF. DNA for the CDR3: TGTGCCAGCAGCCTCGCACCCAGCGTGAACACTGAAGCTTTCTTT.

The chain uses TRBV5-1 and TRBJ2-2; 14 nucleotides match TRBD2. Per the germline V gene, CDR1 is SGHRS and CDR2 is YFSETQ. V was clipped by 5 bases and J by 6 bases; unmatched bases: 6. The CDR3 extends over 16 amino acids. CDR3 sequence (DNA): TGCGCCAGCAGAAAGGGGACTAGCGGGAGACCCGGGGAGCTGTTTTTT. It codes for CASRKGTSGRPGELFF.

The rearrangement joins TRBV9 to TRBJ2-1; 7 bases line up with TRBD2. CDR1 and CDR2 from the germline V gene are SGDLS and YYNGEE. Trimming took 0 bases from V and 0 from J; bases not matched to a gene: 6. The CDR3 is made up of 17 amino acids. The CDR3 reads CASSVARGGYSYNEQFF. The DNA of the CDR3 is TGTGCCAGCAGCGTAGCTCGCGGGGGATACTCCTACAATGAGCAGTTCTTC.

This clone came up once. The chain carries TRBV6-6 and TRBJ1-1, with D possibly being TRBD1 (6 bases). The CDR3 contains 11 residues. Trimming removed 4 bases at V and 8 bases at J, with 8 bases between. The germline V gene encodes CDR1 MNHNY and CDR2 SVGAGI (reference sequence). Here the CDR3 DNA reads TGTGCCAGCAGTTGGGGGACAGAAGCTTTCTTT. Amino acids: CASSWGTEAFF.

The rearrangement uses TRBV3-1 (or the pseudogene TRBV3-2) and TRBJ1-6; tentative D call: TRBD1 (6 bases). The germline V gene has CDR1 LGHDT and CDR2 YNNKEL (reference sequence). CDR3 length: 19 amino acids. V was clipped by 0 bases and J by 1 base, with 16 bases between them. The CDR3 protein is CASSQDRSGGRSYNSPLHF. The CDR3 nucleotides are TGTGCCAGCAGCCAAGACCGTTCCGGGGGGCGATCCTATAATTCACCCCTCCACTTT.

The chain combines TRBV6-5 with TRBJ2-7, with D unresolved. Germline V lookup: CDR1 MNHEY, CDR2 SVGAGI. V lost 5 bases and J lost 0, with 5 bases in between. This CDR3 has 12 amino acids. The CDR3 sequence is CASSKSSYEQYF. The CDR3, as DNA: TGTGCCAGCAGTAAGAGCTCCTACGAGCAGTACTTC.

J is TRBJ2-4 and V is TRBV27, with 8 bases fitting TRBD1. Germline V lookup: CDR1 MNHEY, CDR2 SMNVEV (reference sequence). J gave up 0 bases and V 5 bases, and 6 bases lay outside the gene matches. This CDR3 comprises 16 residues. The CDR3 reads CASSRTGTLAKNIQYF. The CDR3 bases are TGTGCCAGCAGTAGGACAGGGACCCTAGCCAAAAACATTCAGTACTTC.

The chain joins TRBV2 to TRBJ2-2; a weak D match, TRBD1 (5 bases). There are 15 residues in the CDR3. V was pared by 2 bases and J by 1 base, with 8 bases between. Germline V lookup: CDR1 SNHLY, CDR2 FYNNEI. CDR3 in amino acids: CASSERGRNTGELFF. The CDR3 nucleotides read TGTGCCAGCAGTGAAAGGGGTAGGAACACCGGGGAGCTGTTTTTT.

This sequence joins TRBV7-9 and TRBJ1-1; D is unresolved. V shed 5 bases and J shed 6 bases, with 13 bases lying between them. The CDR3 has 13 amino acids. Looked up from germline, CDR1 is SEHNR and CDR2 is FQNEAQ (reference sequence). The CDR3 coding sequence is TGTGCCAGCAGCCGACACAATCCCCCTGAAGCTTTCTTT. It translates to CASSRHNPPEAFF.

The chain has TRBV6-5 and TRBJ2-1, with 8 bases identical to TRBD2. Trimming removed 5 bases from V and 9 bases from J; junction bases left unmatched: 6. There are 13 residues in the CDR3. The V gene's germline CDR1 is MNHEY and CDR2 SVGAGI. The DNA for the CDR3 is TGTGCCAGCAGTCCCCGGGGGGGGAGTGAGCAGTTCTTC. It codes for CASSPRGGSEQFF.

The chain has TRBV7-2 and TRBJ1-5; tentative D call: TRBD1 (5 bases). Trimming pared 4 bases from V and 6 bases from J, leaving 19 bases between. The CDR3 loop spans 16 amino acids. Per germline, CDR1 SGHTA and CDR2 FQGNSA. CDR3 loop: CASSSDSIIRAQPQHF. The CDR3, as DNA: TGTGCCAGCAGCTCCGACTCAATCATCAGGGCTCAGCCCCAGCATTTT.

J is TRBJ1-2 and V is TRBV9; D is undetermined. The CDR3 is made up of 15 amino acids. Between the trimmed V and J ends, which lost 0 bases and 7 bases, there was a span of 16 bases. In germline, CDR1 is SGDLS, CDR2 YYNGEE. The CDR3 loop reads CASSVGVEDPAGYTF. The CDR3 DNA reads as TGTGCCAGCAGCGTAGGGGTAGAGGATCCTGCTGGCTACACCTTC.

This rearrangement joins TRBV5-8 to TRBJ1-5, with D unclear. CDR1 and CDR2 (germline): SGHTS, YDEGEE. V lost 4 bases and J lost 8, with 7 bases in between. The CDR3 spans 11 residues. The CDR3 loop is CASSIAKPQHF. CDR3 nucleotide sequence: TGTGCCAGCAGCATTGCTAAGCCCCAGCATTTT.

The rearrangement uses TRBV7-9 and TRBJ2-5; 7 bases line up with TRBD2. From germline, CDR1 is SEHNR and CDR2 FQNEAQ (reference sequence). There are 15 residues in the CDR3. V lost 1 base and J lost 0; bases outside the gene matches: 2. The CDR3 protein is CASSLGAGDQETQYF. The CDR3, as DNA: TGTGCCAGCAGCTTAGGGGCGGGAGACCAAGAGACCCAGTACTTC.

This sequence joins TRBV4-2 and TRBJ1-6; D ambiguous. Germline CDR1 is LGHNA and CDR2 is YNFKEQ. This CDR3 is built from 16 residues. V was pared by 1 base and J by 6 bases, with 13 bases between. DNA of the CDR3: TGTGCCAGCAGCCAAGGGTCCTCAGTCCCTAATTCACCCCTCCACTTT. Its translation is CASSQGSSVPNSPLHF.

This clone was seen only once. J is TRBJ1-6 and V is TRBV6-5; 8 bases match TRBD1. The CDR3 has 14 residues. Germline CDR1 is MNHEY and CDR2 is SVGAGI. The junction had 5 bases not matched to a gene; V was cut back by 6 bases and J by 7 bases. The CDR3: CASRMDRVNSPLHF. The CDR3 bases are TGTGCCAGCAGGATGGACAGGGTAAATTCACCCCTCCACTTT.

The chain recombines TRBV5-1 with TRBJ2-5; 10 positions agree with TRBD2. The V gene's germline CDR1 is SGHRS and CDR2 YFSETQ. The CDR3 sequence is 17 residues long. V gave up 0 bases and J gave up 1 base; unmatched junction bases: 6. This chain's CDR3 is CASSLAGSGGAQETQYF. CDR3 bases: TGCGCCAGCAGCTTGGCCGGCAGCGGGGGGGCCCAAGAGACCCAGTACTTC.

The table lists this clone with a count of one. The CDR3 sequence: CASSLAGAIYNEQFF. The CDR3 DNA sequence: TGTGCCAGCTCACTTGCGGGAGCCATCTACAATGAGCAGTTCTTC. The J gene is TRBJ2-1, the V gene TRBV18, with TRBD2 matching 7 bases. The CDR3 extends over 15 amino acids. Germline V gene lookup returns CDR1 KGHSH and CDR2 LQKENI. The trim removed 4 bases at V and 3 bases at J, leaving 6 bases unmatched.

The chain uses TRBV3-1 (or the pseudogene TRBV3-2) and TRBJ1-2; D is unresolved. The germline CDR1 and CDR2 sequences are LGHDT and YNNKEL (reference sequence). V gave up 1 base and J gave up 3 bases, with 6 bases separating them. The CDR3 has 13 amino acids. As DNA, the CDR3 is TGTGCCAGCAGCCAAGGGGCAGACTATGGCTACACCTTC. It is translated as CASSQGADYGYTF.

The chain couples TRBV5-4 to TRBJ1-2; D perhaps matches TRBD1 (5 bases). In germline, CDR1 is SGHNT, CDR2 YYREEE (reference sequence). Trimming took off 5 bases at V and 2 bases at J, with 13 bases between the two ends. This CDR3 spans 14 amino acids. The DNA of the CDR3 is TGTGCCAGCAGTTCGGGACTCCTGAACTATGGCTACACCTTC. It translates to CASSSGLLNYGYTF. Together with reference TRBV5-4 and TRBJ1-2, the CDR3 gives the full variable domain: ETGVTQSPTHLIKTRGQQVTLRCSSQSGHNTVSWYQQALGQGPQFIFQYYREEENGRGNFPPRFSGLQFPNYSSELNVNALELDDSALYLCASSSGLLNYGYTFGSGTRLTVV.

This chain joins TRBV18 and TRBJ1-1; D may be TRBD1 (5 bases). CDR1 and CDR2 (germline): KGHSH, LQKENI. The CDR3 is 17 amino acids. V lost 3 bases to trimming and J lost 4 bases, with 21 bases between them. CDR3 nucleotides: TGTGCCAGCTCACCGTCAACCCTGAGGGGAGGAGGCACTGAAGCTTTCTTT. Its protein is CASSPSTLRGGGTEAFF.

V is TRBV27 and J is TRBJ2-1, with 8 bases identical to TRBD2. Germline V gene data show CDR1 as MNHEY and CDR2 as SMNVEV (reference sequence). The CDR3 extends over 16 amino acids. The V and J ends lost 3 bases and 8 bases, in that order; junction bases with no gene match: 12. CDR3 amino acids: CASSFLLGLVPYEQFF. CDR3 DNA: TGTGCCAGCAGTTTTCTTTTGGGACTAGTACCGTATGAGCAGTTCTTC.